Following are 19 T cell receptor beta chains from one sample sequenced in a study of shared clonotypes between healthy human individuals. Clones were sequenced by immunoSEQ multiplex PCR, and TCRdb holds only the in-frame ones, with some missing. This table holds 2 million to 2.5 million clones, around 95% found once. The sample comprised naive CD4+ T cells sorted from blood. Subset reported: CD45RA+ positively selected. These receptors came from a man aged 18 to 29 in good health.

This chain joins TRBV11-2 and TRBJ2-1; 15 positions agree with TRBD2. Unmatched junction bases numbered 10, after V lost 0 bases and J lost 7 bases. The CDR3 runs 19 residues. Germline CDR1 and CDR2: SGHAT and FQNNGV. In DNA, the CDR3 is TGTGCCAGCAGCTTAGATCTAGGGACTAGCGGGAGGCAGGGGAATGAGCAGTTCTTC. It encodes CASSLDLGTSGRQGNEQFF.

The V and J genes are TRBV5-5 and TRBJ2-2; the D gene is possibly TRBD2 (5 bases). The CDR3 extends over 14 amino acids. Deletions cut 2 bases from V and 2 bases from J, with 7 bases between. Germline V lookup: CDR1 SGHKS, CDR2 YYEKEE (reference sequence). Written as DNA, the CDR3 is TGTGCCAGCAGCTTCGAGGGAAACACCGGGGAGCTGTTTTTT. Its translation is CASSFEGNTGELFF. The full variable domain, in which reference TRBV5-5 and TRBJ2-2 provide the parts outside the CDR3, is DAGVTQSPTHLIKTRGQQVTLRCSPISGHKSVSWYQQVLGQGPQFIFQYYEKEERGRGNFPDRFSARQFPNYSSELNVNALLLGDSALYLCASSFEGNTGELFFGEGSRLTVL.

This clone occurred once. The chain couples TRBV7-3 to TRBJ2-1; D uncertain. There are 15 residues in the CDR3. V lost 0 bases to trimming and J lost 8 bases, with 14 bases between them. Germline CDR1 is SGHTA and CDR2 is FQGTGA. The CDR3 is CASSLTGWDRDEQFF. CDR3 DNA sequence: TGTGCCAGCAGCTTAACAGGGTGGGATAGGGATGAGCAGTTCTTC.

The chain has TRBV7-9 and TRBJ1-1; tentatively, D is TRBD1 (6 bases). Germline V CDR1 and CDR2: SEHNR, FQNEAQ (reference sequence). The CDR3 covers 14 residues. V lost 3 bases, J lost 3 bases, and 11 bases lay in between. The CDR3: CASSLDSSYTEAFF. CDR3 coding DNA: TGTGCCAGCAGCTTGGACAGTTCATACACTGAAGCTTTCTTT.

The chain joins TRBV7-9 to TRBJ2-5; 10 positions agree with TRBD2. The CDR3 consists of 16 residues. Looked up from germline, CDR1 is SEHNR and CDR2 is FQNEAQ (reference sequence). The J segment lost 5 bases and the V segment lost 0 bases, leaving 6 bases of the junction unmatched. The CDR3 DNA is TGTGCCAGCAGCTTAGCTCCTAGCGGGGGCAGGGAGACCCAGTACTTC. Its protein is CASSLAPSGGRETQYF.

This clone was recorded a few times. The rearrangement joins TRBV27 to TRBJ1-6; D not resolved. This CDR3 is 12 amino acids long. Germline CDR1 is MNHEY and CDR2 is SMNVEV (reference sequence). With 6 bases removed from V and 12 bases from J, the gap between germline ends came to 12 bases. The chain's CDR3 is CASRAPLGPLHF. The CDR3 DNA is TGTGCCAGCAGAGCACCCTTGGGACCCCTCCACTTT.

CDR3 loop: CASSLRSGGELFF. CDR3 bases: TGCGCCAGCAGCTTACGTTCAGGCGGGGAGCTGTTTTTT. The V and J genes are TRBV5-1 and TRBJ2-2; D remains unclear. V lost 2 bases, J lost 7 bases, and 9 bases lay in between. Germline CDR1 reads SGHRS; CDR2 reads YFSETQ. The CDR3 runs 13 residues. Full variable domain (missing parts from reference TRBV5-1 and TRBJ2-2): KAGVTQTPRYLIKTRGQQVTLSCSPISGHRSVSWYQQTPGQGLQFLFEYFSETQRNKGNFPGRFSGRQFSNSRSEMNVSTLELGDSALYLCASSLRSGGELFFGEGSRLTVL.

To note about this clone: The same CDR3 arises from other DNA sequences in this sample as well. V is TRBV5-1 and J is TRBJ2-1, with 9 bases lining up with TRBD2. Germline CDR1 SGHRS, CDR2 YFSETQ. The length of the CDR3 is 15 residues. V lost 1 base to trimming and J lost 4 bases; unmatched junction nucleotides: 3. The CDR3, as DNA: TGCGCCAGCAGCTTGAGTCTAGCGGGGTACAATGAGCAGTTCTTC. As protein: CASSLSLAGYNEQFF.

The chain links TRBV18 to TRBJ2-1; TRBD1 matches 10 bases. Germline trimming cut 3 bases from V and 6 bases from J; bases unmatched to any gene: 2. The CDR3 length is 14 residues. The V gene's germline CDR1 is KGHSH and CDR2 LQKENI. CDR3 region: CASSPGTGVNEQFF. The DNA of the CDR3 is TGTGCCAGCTCACCCGGGACAGGGGTCAATGAGCAGTTCTTC.

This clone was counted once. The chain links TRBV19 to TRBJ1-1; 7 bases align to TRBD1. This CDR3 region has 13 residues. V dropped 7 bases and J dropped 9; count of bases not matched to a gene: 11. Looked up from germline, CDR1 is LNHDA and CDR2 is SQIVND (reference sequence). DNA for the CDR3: TGTGCCAGTACTACACCACAGGGGAGTAAAGCTTTCTTT. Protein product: CASTTPQGSKAFF.

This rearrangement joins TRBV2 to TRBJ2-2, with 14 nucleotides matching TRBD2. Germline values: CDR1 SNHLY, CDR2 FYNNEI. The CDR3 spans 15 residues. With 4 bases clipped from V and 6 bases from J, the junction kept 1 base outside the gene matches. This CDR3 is CASSATSGGAGELFF. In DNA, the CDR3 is TGTGCCAGCAGTGCGACTAGCGGGGGGGCCGGGGAGCTGTTTTTT.

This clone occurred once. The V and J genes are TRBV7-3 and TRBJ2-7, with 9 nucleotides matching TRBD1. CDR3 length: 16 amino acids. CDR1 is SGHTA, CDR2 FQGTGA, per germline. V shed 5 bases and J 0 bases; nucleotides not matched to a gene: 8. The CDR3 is CASSAVLGQGSYEQYF. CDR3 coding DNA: TGTGCCAGCAGCGCGGTGTTGGGACAGGGCTCCTACGAGCAGTACTTC. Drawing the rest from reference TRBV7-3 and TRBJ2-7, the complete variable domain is GAGVSQTPSNKVTEKGKYVELRCDPISGHTALYWYRQSLGQGPEFLIYFQGTGAADDSGLPNDRFFAVRPEGSVSTLKIQRTERGDSAVYLCASSAVLGQGSYEQYFGPGTRLTVT.

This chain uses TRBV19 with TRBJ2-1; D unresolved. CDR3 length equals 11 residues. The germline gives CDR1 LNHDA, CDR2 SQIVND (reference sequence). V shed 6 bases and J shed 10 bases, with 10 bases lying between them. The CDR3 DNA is TGTGCCAGTAGCCCTAAGGACGAGCAGTTCTTC. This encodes CASSPKDEQFF.

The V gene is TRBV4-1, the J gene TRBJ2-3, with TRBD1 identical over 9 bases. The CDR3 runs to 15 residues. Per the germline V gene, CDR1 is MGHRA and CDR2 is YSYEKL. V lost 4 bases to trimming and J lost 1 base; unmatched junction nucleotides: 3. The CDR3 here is CASSPGDRGTDTQYF. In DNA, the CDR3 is TGCGCCAGCAGCCCCGGGGACAGGGGCACAGATACGCAGTATTTT.

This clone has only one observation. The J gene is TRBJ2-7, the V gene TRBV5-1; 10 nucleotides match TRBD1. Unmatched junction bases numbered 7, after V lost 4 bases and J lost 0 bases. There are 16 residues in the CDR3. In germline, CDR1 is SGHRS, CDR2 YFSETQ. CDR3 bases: TGCGCCAGCAGCCCTAGGACAGGGGGTTTCTCCTACGAGCAGTACTTC. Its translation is CASSPRTGGFSYEQYF.

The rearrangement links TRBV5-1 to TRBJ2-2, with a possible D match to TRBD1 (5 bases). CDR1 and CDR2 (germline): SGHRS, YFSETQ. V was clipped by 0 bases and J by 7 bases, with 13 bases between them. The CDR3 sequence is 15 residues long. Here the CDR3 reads CASSLARQGDGELFF. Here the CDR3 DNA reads TGCGCCAGCAGCTTGGCCCGGCAGGGTGACGGGGAGCTGTTTTTT.

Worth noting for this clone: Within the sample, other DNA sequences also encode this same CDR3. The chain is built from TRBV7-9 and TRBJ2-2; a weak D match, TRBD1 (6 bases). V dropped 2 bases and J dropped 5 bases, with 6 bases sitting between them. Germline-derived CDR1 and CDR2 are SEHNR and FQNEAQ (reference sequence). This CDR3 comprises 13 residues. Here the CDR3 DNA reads TGTGCCAGCAGCTTACAGGGGACCGGGGAGCTGTTTTTT. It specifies CASSLQGTGELFF.

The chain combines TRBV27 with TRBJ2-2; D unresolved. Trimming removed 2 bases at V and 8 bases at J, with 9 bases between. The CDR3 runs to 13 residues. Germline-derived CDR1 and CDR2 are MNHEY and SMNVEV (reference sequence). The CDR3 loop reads CASSLGVLGELFF. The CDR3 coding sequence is TGTGCCAGCAGTTTAGGGGTGTTAGGGGAGCTGTTTTTT.

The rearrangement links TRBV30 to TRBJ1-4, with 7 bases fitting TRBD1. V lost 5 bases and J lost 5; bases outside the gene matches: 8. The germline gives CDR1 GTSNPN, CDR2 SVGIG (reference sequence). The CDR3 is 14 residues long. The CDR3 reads CAWAWDSWNEKLFF. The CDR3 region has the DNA TGTGCCTGGGCGTGGGACAGCTGGAATGAAAAACTGTTTTTT. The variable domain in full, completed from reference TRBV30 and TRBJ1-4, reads SQTIHQWPATLVQPVGSPLSLECTVEGTSNPNLYWYRQAAGRGLQLLFYSVGIGQISSEVPQNLSASRPQDRQFILSSKKLLLSDSGFYLCAWAWDSWNEKLFFGSGTQLSVL.